A single T cell receptor (beta chain) is shown here with its context. The data belong to a study of blood T cell repertoires in COVID-19. J gave up 3 bases and V 2 bases, and 8 bases lay outside the gene matches. This CDR3 spans 17 amino acids. Germline V gives CDR1 SGHTA, CDR2 FQGNSA. This table comes from immunoSEQ multiplex PCR, and its TCRdb copy is limited to in-frame clones, with some not included. The table lists 120,000 to 150,000 clones, about 90% of them singletons. This chain links TRBV7-2 with TRBJ2-2, with 8 bases matching TRBD2. The sequence was collected from a man aged 50-60 years who had recovered from COVID-19. Sequences were obtained from peripheral blood. DNA of the CDR3: TGTGCCAGCAGCTTACCCCGGACTAGCACCGACACCGGGGAGCTGTTTTTT. Translating gives CASSLPRTSTDTGELFF. The whole variable domain, filled in from reference TRBV7-2 and TRBJ2-2, reads GAGVSQSPSNKVTEKGKDVELRCDPISGHTALYWYRQSLGQGLEFLIYFQGNSAPDKSGLPSDRFSAERTGGSVSTLTIQRTQQEDSAVYLCASSLPRTSTDTGELFFGEGSRLTVL.